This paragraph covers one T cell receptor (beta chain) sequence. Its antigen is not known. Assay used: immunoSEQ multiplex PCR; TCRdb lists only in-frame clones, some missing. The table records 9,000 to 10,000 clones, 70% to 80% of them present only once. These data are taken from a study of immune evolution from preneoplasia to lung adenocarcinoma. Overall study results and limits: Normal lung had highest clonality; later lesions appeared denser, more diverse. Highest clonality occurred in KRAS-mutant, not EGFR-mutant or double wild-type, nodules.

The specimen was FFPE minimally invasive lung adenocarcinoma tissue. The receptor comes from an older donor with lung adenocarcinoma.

CDR3 protein: CASSQGWGSDNQPQHF. The CDR3 coding sequence is TGCGCCAGCAGCCAAGGATGGGGAAGCGACAATCAGCCCCAGCATTTT. This rearrangement joins TRBV4-1 to TRBJ1-5; the D is unclear. This CDR3 contains 16 residues. Germline CDR1 MGHRA, CDR2 YSYEKL. Trimming left V 1 base short and J 3 bases short, with 13 bases between.